This T cell receptor (beta chain) was sequenced in a study of cytomegalovirus exposure and HLA in healthy donors. Study-level findings and limits: As a later analysis revealed, most CMV-associated TCR beta chains appeared HLA-restricted.

Turning to this clone: Its antigen is unidentified.

V lost 2 bases, J lost 4 bases, and 8 bases lay in between. The CDR3 is 13 residues long. The germline V gene encodes CDR1 MNHEY and CDR2 SVGAGI. The PCR had 60 Vbeta and 13 Jbeta primers. TCRdb keeps only in-frame clones here, not all; method: immunoSEQ multiplex PCR. The repertoire includes some 200,000 clones, about 70% of them detected once, and roughly 1.9% sits in the top ten. Sequencing was carried out using PBMCs. The V and J genes are TRBV6-5 and TRBJ1-2; D gene uncertain. The clonotype comes from a woman aged 25-40 years in good health and CMV-seronegative. The CDR3 region is CASSYGSAYGYTF. The DNA for the CDR3 is TGTGCCAGCAGTTACGGGAGTGCCTATGGCTACACCTTC.